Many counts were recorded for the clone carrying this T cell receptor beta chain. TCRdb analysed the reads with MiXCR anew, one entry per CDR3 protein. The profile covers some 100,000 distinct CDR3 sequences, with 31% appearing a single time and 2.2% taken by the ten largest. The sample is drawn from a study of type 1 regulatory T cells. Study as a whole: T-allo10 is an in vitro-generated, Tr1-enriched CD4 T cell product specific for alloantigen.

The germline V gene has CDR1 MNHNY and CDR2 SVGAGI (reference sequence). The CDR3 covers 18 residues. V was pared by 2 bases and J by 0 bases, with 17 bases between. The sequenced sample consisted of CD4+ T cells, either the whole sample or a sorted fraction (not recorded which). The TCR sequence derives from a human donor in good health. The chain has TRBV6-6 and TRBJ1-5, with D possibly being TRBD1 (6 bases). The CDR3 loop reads CASSYVGGLENSNQPQHF. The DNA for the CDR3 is TGTGCCAGCAGTTACGTTGGGGGCCTTGAGAATAGCAATCAGCCCCAGCATTTT.